This T cell receptor beta chain was recorded in a study of cytomegalovirus exposure and HLA in healthy donors. This clone was observed a handful of times. Both 60 Vbeta primers and 13 Jbeta primers went into the PCR. The table came from immunoSEQ multiplex PCR; TCRdb's copy has only in-frame clones and leaves some out. The sample records fewer than 250,000 clones, about 74% being singletons. Germline CDR1 and CDR2: MNHNS and SASEGT. V lost 3 bases and J 0 bases, leaving 17 bases between the germline ends. The CDR3 is 17 amino acids. This receptor was identified in a woman aged 30 to 39 in good health and CMV-seronegative. The chain employs TRBV6-1 and TRBJ1-1; D not resolved. Sequences were obtained from PBMCs. The CDR3 loop reads CASSDPTTGEMNTEAFF. In DNA, the CDR3 is TGTGCCAGCAGTGACCCTACCACGGGAGAAATGAACACTGAAGCTTTCTTT.